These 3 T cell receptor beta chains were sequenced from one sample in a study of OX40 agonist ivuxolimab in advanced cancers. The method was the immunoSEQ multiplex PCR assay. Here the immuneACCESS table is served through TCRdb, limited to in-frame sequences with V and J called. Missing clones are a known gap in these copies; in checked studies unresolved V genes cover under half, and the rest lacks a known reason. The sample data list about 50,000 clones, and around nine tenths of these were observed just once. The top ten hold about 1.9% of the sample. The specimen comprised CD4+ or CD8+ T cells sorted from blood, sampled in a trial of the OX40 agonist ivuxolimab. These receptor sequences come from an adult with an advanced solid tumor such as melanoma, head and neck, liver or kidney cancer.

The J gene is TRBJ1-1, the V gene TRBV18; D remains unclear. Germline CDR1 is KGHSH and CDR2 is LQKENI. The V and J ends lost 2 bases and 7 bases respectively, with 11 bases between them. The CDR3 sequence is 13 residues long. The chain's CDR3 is CASSPADGYEAFF. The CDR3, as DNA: TGTGCCAGCTCACCAGCGGACGGCTATGAAGCTTTCTTT.

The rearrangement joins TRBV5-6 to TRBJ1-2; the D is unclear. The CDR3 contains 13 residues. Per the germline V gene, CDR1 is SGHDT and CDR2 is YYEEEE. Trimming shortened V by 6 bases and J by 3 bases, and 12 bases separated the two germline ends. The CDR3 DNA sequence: TGTGCCAGCATCCCAGGCGGTTACTATGGCTACACCTTC. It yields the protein CASIPGGYYGYTF.

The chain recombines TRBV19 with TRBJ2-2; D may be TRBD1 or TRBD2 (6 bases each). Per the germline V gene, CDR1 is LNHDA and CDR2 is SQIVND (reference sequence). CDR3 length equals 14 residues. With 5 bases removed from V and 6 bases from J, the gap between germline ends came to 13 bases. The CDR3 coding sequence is TGTGCCAGTAGTTCTGAAAGGGGGGCCGGGGAGCTGTTTTTT. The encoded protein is CASSSERGAGELFF.